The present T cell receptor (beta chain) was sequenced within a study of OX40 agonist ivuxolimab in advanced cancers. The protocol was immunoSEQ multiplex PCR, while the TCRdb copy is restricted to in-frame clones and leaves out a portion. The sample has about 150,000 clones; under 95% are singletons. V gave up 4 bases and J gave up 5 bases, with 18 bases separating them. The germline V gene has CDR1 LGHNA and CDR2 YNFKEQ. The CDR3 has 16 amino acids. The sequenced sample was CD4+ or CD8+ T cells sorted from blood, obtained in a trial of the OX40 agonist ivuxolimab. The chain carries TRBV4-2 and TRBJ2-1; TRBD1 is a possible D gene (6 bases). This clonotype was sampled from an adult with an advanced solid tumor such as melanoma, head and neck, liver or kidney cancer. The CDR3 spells CASSRQGGDANNEQFF. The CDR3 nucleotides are TGTGCCAGCAGCCGACAAGGGGGAGACGCAAACAATGAGCAGTTCTTC.